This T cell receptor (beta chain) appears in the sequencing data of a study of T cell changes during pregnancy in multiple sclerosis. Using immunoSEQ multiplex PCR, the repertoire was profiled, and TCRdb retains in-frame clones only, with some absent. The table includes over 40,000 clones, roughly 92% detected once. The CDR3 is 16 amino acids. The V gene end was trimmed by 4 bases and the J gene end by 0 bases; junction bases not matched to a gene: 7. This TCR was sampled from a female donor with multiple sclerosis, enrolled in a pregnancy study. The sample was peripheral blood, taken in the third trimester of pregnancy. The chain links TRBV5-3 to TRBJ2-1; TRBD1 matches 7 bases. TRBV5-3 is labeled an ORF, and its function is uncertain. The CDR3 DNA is TGTGCCAGAAGCCCCTGGGACAGAAGCTCCTACAATGAGCAGTTCTTC. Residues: CARSPWDRSSYNEQFF.